Listed here are 21 T cell receptor beta chains from one sample, sequenced in a study of naive and memory T cell subsets. The SP2 primer and nested alpha and beta constant region primers amplified ligated cDNA in four rounds. MiXCR, run by TCRdb on the 5' RACE reads, gives a single entry per CDR3 protein. The table lists roughly 56,000 distinct CDR3 sequences, 7% to 8.5% of them singletons. A UMI-containing oligonucleotide was joined by 3' ligation to the TCR cDNA template. These receptors were collected from a male donor in good health.

This clonotype occurred a few times. The V and J genes are TRBV6-5 and TRBJ1-5; 7 bases map to TRBD1. CDR3 size: 15 residues. The junction had 10 bases not matched to a gene; V was cut back by 6 bases and J by 5 bases. Looked up from germline, CDR1 is MNHEY and CDR2 is SVGAGI. The CDR3 DNA sequence: TGTGCCAGCAGCGCAATGACAGGGAACCATCAGCCCCAGCATTTT. Its protein is CASSAMTGNHQPQHF.

This clonotype showed up just once. One base away lies a much larger clone, so this may be a sequencing read error. The rearrangement joins TRBV5-5 to TRBJ1-5, with 7 bases that match TRBD1. CDR1 is SGHKS, CDR2 YYEKEE, per germline (reference sequence). The CDR3 is 14 residues long. CDR3 DNA sequence: TGTGCCAGCAGCACGACAGGGCTCCTCGTTCCCCAGAATTTT. Its protein product is CASSTTGLLVPQNF. The full variable domain, its missing parts supplied by reference TRBV5-5 and TRBJ1-5, is DAGVTQSPTHLIKTRGQQVTLRCSPISGHKSVSWYQQVLGQGPQFIFQYYEKEERGRGNFPDRFSARQFPNYSSELNVNALLLGDSALYLCASSTTGLLVPQNFGDGTRLSIL.

V is TRBV2 and J is TRBJ2-2, with TRBD2 matching 11 bases. CDR3 size: 18 residues. With 2 bases clipped from V and 4 bases from J, the junction kept 9 bases outside the gene matches. Per the germline V gene, CDR1 is SNHLY and CDR2 is FYNNEI. CDR3 nucleotide sequence: TGTGCCAGCAGTGAAAGGAGTGTAGCGGGAGGGATCACCGGGGAGCTGTTTTTT. It specifies CASSERSVAGGITGELFF.

The chain joins TRBV12-3 or TRBV12-4 to TRBJ1-3; TRBD1 matches 7 bases. V shed 6 bases and J 0 bases; nucleotides not matched to a gene: 5. This CDR3 contains 15 residues. CDR3: CASRGQALSGNTIYF. CDR3 DNA sequence: TGTGCCAGCAGAGGACAGGCCCTCTCTGGAAACACCATATATTTT.

In this sample, this clonotype turned up a few times. This chain connects TRBV2 to TRBJ2-4; D gene ambiguous. The CDR3 has 15 amino acids. Trimming pared 8 bases from V and 2 bases from J, leaving 16 bases between. CDR1 and CDR2 (germline): SNHLY, FYNNEI. The CDR3 loop reads CASYDPGLTKNIQYF. In DNA form, the CDR3 reads TGTGCCAGCTATGATCCTGGGTTAACCAAAAACATTCAGTACTTC. Full variable domain (remainder filled in from reference TRBV2 and TRBJ2-4): EPEVTQTPSHQVTQMGQEVILRCVPISNHLYFYWYRQILGQKVEFLVSFYNNEISEKSEIFDDQFSVERPDGSNFTLKIRSTKLEDSAMYFCASYDPGLTKNIQYFGAGTRLSVL.

This clonotype occurred a few times. CDR3 sequence reads: CSARRASGLSTDTQYF. The CDR3 DNA reads TGCAGTGCTAGAAGGGCTAGCGGGCTAAGCACAGATACGCAGTATTTT. V is TRBV20-1 and J is TRBJ2-3; 8 nucleotides align to TRBD2. The CDR3 is 16 residues long. Germline CDR1 is DFQATT and CDR2 is SNEGSKA (reference sequence). Trimming took 2 bases from V and 0 from J; bases not matched to a gene: 7.

J is TRBJ1-2 and V is TRBV19, with a possible D match to TRBD1 (5 bases). Germline CDR1 is LNHDA and CDR2 is SQIVND (reference sequence). Trimming removed 7 bases at V and 0 bases at J, with 18 bases between. This CDR3 has 16 amino acids. CDR3 DNA: TGTGCCAGTACTACCTTGGGGACCGGCTCTAACTATGGCTACACCTTC. Encoded protein: CASTTLGTGSNYGYTF.

This clonotype has a handful of counts. CDR3 residues: CASSQGGGTSYNEQFF. The CDR3 bases are TGTGCCAGCAGCCAAGGCGGGGGGACCTCCTACAATGAGCAGTTCTTC. The rearrangement joins TRBV4-2 to TRBJ2-1; 8 bases fit TRBD2. With 1 base clipped from V and 0 bases from J, the junction kept 2 bases outside the gene matches. The V gene's germline CDR1 is LGHNA and CDR2 YNFKEQ. The CDR3 runs 16 residues.

The J gene is TRBJ1-1, the V gene TRBV7-9; the match to TRBD1 covers 12 bases. In germline, CDR1 is SEHNR, CDR2 FQNEAQ (reference sequence). After removal of 6 bases from V and 4 bases from J, the junction contained 0 bases not matched to a gene. This CDR3 comprises 13 residues. CDR3 sequence reads: CASRGQGATEAFF. DNA for the CDR3: TGTGCCAGCAGGGGACAGGGGGCCACTGAAGCTTTCTTT. The full variable domain, with the rest looked up from reference TRBV7-9 and TRBJ1-1, is DTGVSQNPRHKITKRGQNVTFRCDPISEHNRLYWYRQTLGQGPEFLTYFQNEAQLEKSRLLSDRFSAERPKGSFSTLEIQRTEQGDSAMYLCASRGQGATEAFFGQGTRLTVV.

In this sample, this clonotype turned up many times. The rearrangement links TRBV2 to TRBJ1-6; unclear D gene. The V gene's germline CDR1 is SNHLY and CDR2 FYNNEI. The CDR3 runs to 17 residues. V lost 1 base and J 0 bases, leaving 10 bases between the germline ends. For the CDR3, the DNA is TGTGCCAGCAGTGAAGAGCTGTCCAGCTCCTATAATTCACCCCTCCACTTT. This gives the protein CASSEELSSSYNSPLHF.

CDR3 nucleotide sequence: TGTGCCAGCAGTTACGTTGGAGAAGGGGGCGAGCAGTACTTC. Residues: CASSYVGEGGEQYF. This chain joins TRBV6-2 or TRBV6-3 and TRBJ2-7; TRBD1 is a possible D gene (6 bases). Germline loops: CDR1 MNHEY, CDR2 SVGEGT. The CDR3 is made up of 14 amino acids. The ends were cut back, 2 bases at V and 6 bases at J, with 14 bases in the middle.

In its sample, this clonotype was seen many times. V usage is TRBV20-1 and J usage is TRBJ2-2; D perhaps matches TRBD2 (6 bases). Germline CDR1 is DFQATT and CDR2 is SNEGSKA (reference sequence). Trimming stripped 2 bases from V and 1 base from J, with 11 bases between. The CDR3 sequence is 15 residues long. CDR3 residues: CSARWGSGNTGELFF. The CDR3 DNA follows: TGCAGTGCTAGATGGGGTAGCGGGAACACCGGGGAGCTGTTTTTT.

This clonotype was observed a few times. The chain employs TRBV11-2 and TRBJ1-5; D remains ambiguous. Germline CDR1 SGHAT, CDR2 FQNNGV. The CDR3 runs 13 residues. With 3 bases removed from V and 1 base from J, the gap between germline ends came to 4 bases. The DNA of the CDR3 is TGTGCCAGCAGCTTGGGGAGCAATCAGCCCCAGCATTTT. Translation: CASSLGSNQPQHF.

This clonotype has only a few counts. The chain joins TRBV2 to TRBJ2-2, with 10 bases lining up with TRBD1. The germline CDR1 and CDR2 sequences are SNHLY and FYNNEI. The CDR3 has 14 amino acids. V lost 7 bases to trimming and J lost 5 bases; unmatched junction nucleotides: 4. The DNA of the CDR3 is TGTGCCAGCAAAAGACAGGGGGCAACCGGGGAGCTGTTTTTT. The encoded protein is CASKRQGATGELFF. The variable domain in full, with the rest retrieved from reference TRBV2 and TRBJ2-2, is EPEVTQTPSHQVTQMGQEVILRCVPISNHLYFYWYRQILGQKVEFLVSFYNNEISEKSEIFDDQFSVERPDGSNFTLKIRSTKLEDSAMYFCASKRQGATGELFFGEGSRLTVL.

This clonotype was recorded at least ten times. The genes are TRBV20-1 and TRBJ2-1, with TRBD2 matching 10 bases. Germline-derived CDR1 and CDR2 are DFQATT and SNEGSKA (reference sequence). The CDR3 spans 15 residues. Germline trimming cut 1 base from V and 3 bases from J; bases unmatched to any gene: 3. The CDR3 loop is CSARAASGSYNEQFF. In nucleotides, the CDR3 is TGCAGTGCTAGAGCTGCTAGCGGGAGCTACAATGAGCAGTTCTTC.

The rearrangement uses TRBV7-9 and TRBJ2-2; TRBD2 matches 14 bases. Trimming at V came to 5 bases and at J to 10 bases, leaving 12 bases not matched to a gene. CDR3 length equals 17 residues. Germline assignment: CDR1 SEHNR and CDR2 FQNEAQ (reference sequence). The chain's CDR3 is CASSGLGLAGGLAELFF. CDR3 sequence (DNA): TGTGCCAGCAGCGGACTCGGACTAGCGGGGGGACTGGCGGAGCTGTTTTTT.

In this sample, this clonotype turned up a few times. The gene calls are TRBV5-4 and TRBJ2-5, with 9 bases that match TRBD1. Unmatched junction bases numbered 11, after V lost 4 bases and J lost 4 bases. This CDR3 spans 16 amino acids. From germline, CDR1 is SGHNT and CDR2 YYREEE (reference sequence). This CDR3 reads CASSLLDRGVVETQYF. CDR3 DNA sequence: TGTGCCAGCAGCCTATTGGACAGGGGAGTCGTAGAGACCCAGTACTTC.

The table lists this clonotype with many counts. The V gene is TRBV20-1, the J gene TRBJ2-7, with 8 bases fitting TRBD1. The germline gives CDR1 DFQATT, CDR2 SNEGSKA (reference sequence). V trimming: 6 bases; J trimming: 4 bases; junction bases outside the gene matches: 8. This CDR3 has 13 amino acids. Written as DNA, the CDR3 is TGCAGTGCCCCCTTACAGGGGGTGTACGAGCAGTACTTC. This codes for CSAPLQGVYEQYF.

Ten or more counts support this clonotype. V usage is TRBV9 and J usage is TRBJ2-3; 12 bases line up with TRBD2. Germline loops: CDR1 SGDLS, CDR2 YYNGEE. The CDR3 has 15 amino acids. The junction had 0 bases not matched to a gene; V was cut back by 3 bases and J by 1 base. CDR3 DNA sequence: TGTGCCAGCAGCGGGACTAGCGGGGGCACAGATACGCAGTATTTT. Protein product: CASSGTSGGTDTQYF.

This clonotype has a count of ten or more. The chain joins TRBV29-1 to TRBJ2-7; the match to TRBD1 covers 12 bases. Germline loops: CDR1 SQVTM, CDR2 ANQGSEA. The V segment lost 2 bases and the J segment 7 bases; nucleotides outside the gene matches: 6. The CDR3 sequence is 14 residues long. The CDR3 DNA is TGCAGCGTTGAAACCGGGACAGGGGGCCGAGAGCAGTACTTC. This translates into CSVETGTGGREQYF.

Many counts were recorded for this clonotype. The rearrangement links TRBV29-1 to TRBJ2-3; 7 bases fit TRBD2. Germline V gives CDR1 SQVTM, CDR2 ANQGSEA. Losses at the gene ends were 3 bases for V and 0 bases for J; bases not matched to a gene: 3. The CDR3 contains 14 residues. CDR3 sequence: CSVEGTTSTDTQYF. The CDR3 bases are TGCAGCGTTGAGGGGACTACTAGCACAGATACGCAGTATTTT.